What follows are 22 T cell receptor beta chains derived from one specimen sequenced in a study of PD-L1 blockade in urothelial cancer. The protocol was immunoSEQ multiplex PCR, while the TCRdb copy is restricted to in-frame clones and leaves out a portion. The table includes fewer than 130,000 clones, 70% to 90% detected once. The sample in question was PBMCs, obtained around atezolizumab (anti-PD-L1) treatment. The receptors stem from a man between 45 and 60 years old with urothelial cancer.

The V call is TRBV19, the J call TRBJ2-1, with a tentative D call TRBD2 (6 bases). The CDR3 consists of 13 residues. Trimming stripped 4 bases from V and 4 bases from J, with 8 bases between. Germline CDR1 and CDR2: LNHDA and SQIVND (reference sequence). CDR3 in amino acids: CASSRREYNEQFF. CDR3 nucleotides: TGTGCCAGTAGTAGGCGGGAATACAATGAGCAGTTCTTC.

The rearrangement uses TRBV5-1 and TRBJ2-2, with 9 bases matching TRBD2. Germline V gene data show CDR1 as SGHRS and CDR2 as YFSETQ. Trimming took 0 bases from V and 2 from J; bases not matched to a gene: 8. CDR3 length equals 18 residues. The CDR3 DNA follows: TGCGCCAGCAGCTTGGCCTTGTCTAGCGGGGCAAACACCGGGGAGCTGTTTTTT. Translated: CASSLALSSGANTGELFF.

The chain carries TRBV6-5 and TRBJ2-7; tentative D call: TRBD2 (6 bases). V shed 5 bases and J shed 4 bases, with 9 bases lying between them. There are 12 residues in the CDR3. Germline assignment: CDR1 MNHEY and CDR2 SVGAGI. The CDR3: CASSKSGYEQYF. In DNA, the CDR3 is TGTGCCAGCAGTAAAAGCGGGTACGAGCAGTACTTC.

The chain couples TRBV28 to TRBJ2-1; TRBD1 agrees at 8 bases. The CDR3 loop spans 15 amino acids. Per germline, CDR1 MDHEN and CDR2 SYDVKM. V was pared by 4 bases and J by 3 bases, with 5 bases of the junction left unmatched. Here the CDR3 reads CASSSRTGSYNEQFF. The CDR3 nucleotides are TGTGCCAGCAGTTCCCGGACAGGGAGCTACAATGAGCAGTTCTTC.

The chain links TRBV6-1 to TRBJ1-6; a weak D match, TRBD1 (6 bases). Germline V CDR1 and CDR2: MNHNS, SASEGT. V was trimmed by 8 bases and J by 5 bases, leaving 10 bases between them. The CDR3 is 13 amino acids. This chain's CDR3 is CASEGGNNSPLHF. The CDR3 DNA sequence: TGTGCCAGCGAGGGGGGGAATAATTCACCCCTCCACTTT.

This chain uses TRBV28 with TRBJ1-5; 8 nucleotides match TRBD1. The CDR3 is 16 residues long. J gave up 1 base and V 3 bases, and 5 bases lay outside the gene matches. Germline V gene lookup returns CDR1 MDHEN and CDR2 SYDVKM. The CDR3 nucleotides are TGTGCCAGCAGTTTGCATGGGACAGGCAGCAATCAGCCCCAGCATTTT. Translated: CASSLHGTGSNQPQHF.

The chain couples TRBV9 to TRBJ1-2, with a possible D match to TRBD1 (5 bases). The CDR3 is 18 residues long. In germline, CDR1 is SGDLS, CDR2 YYNGEE. Trimming shortened V by 3 bases and J by 4 bases, and 25 bases separated the two germline ends. The CDR3 is CASSELGVGGSAPYGYTF. CDR3 nucleotide sequence: TGTGCCAGCAGCGAGCTGGGTGTCGGGGGTTCGGCTCCCTATGGCTACACCTTC.

The chain combines TRBV6-5 with TRBJ2-5; D perhaps matches TRBD2 (6 bases). The CDR3 sequence is 15 residues long. V was trimmed by 0 bases and J by 5 bases, leaving 13 bases between them. CDR1 is MNHEY and CDR2 is SVGAGI in the germline V gene. CDR3 nucleotide sequence: TGTGCCAGCAGTTACTCCGGGGCGGGATGGGAGACCCAGTACTTC. Amino acid sequence: CASSYSGAGWETQYF.

The V and J genes are TRBV27 and TRBJ2-1, with 15 bases fitting TRBD2. In germline, CDR1 is MNHEY, CDR2 SMNVEV (reference sequence). CDR3 length: 17 residues. V shed 5 bases, J shed 2 bases, and the junction held 4 bases outside the gene matches. Here the CDR3 DNA reads TGTGCCAGCAGTGGAAGGACTAGCGGGAGGGCCTACAATGAGCAGTTCTTC. Its protein is CASSGRTSGRAYNEQFF.

This clone has just one count. This chain uses TRBV6-6 with TRBJ2-1; 9 nucleotides agree with TRBD1. The CDR3 has 14 amino acids. Germline V gene data show CDR1 as MNHNY and CDR2 as SVGAGI (reference sequence). The V segment lost 5 bases and the J segment 6 bases; nucleotides outside the gene matches: 5. The CDR3 DNA reads as TGTGCCAGCAGTGCCCAGACAGGGGGCAATGAGCAGTTCTTC. It is translated as CASSAQTGGNEQFF.

The chain recombines TRBV19 with TRBJ2-1; TRBD2 aligns across 11 bases. Germline V gives CDR1 LNHDA, CDR2 SQIVND (reference sequence). Trimming cost V 5 bases and J 6 bases; bases outside gene matches: 3. The CDR3 covers 14 residues. CDR3 protein: CASSYTSGSNEQFF. CDR3 coding DNA: TGTGCCAGTAGTTATACTAGCGGGAGCAATGAGCAGTTCTTC.

The chain uses TRBV18 and TRBJ2-5, with TRBD1 as a possible D gene (5 bases). The germline V and J ends were trimmed by 2 bases and 2 bases, with 12 bases remaining between them. The CDR3 runs 15 residues. The germline CDR1 and CDR2 sequences are KGHSH and LQKENI. The DNA of the CDR3 is TGTGCCAGCTCACCAAAGGGGATGGGTCAAGAGACCCAGTACTTC. Translation: CASSPKGMGQETQYF.

V gene TRBV9 combines with J gene TRBJ2-1; D perhaps matches TRBD2 (6 bases). The CDR3 contains 14 residues. V gave up 0 bases and J gave up 9 bases, with 13 bases separating them. CDR1 and CDR2 from the germline V gene are SGDLS and YYNGEE. CDR3 sequence (DNA): TGTGCCAGCAGCGTAGCGGCGGCGGAGGGTGAGCAGTTCTTC. Residues: CASSVAAAEGEQFF.

The V call is TRBV28, the J call TRBJ2-1; 8 bases map to TRBD2. V shed 5 bases, J shed 9 bases, and the junction held 15 bases outside the gene matches. This CDR3 comprises 16 residues. Germline V gene lookup returns CDR1 MDHEN and CDR2 SYDVKM. DNA for the CDR3: TGTGCCAGCAGTCCTCTCTCTAGCGGGCCGGGCTTTGAGCAGTTCTTC. It specifies CASSPLSSGPGFEQFF. Together with reference TRBV28 and TRBJ2-1, the CDR3 gives the full variable domain: DVKVTQSSRYLVKRTGEKVFLECVQDMDHENMFWYRQDPGLGLRLIYFSYDVKMKEKGDIPEGYSVSREKKERFSLILESASTNQTSMYLCASSPLSSGPGFEQFFGPGTRLTVL.

This chain connects TRBV11-2 to TRBJ1-1; D is perhaps TRBD1 (5 bases). V dropped 0 bases and J dropped 11 bases, with 13 bases sitting between them. Germline V gene sequence: CDR1 SGHAT, CDR2 FQNNGV. This CDR3 has 13 amino acids. The CDR3 protein is CASSLDLQGRAFF. The CDR3 DNA reads as TGTGCCAGCAGCTTAGACTTGCAGGGTAGGGCTTTCTTT.

This clone was seen many times. This chain joins TRBV4-2 and TRBJ2-1; no clear D gene. This CDR3 comprises 13 residues. The V end lost 0 bases, the J end lost 5 bases, and 5 bases lay between the germline ends. Germline V gives CDR1 LGHNA, CDR2 YNFKEQ. CDR3 DNA sequence: TGTGCCAGCAGCCAAGATCGGGACAATGAGCAGTTCTTC. Translating it yields CASSQDRDNEQFF.

This chain links TRBV5-1 with TRBJ2-1, with 8 bases fitting TRBD2. The CDR3 is made up of 15 amino acids. Germline V gene lookup returns CDR1 SGHRS and CDR2 YFSETQ. The J segment lost 3 bases and the V segment lost 6 bases, leaving 8 bases of the junction unmatched. The CDR3 DNA reads TGCGCCAGCATCATTGGGAGCGGGAGCTACAATGAGCAGTTCTTC. Protein: CASIIGSGSYNEQFF.

The chain uses TRBV7-9 and TRBJ1-1; D not certain. Germline V gene lookup returns CDR1 SEHNR and CDR2 FQNEAQ (reference sequence). This CDR3 contains 12 residues. Trimming took 5 bases from V and 1 from J, leaving 5 bases between them. CDR3 sequence (DNA): TGTGCCAGCAGCAGAGAGAACACTGAAGCTTTCTTT. The encoded protein is CASSRENTEAFF.

The J gene is TRBJ2-7, the V gene TRBV19, with 7 positions matching TRBD1. The CDR3 has 15 amino acids. Germline V lookup: CDR1 LNHDA, CDR2 SQIVND (reference sequence). With 5 bases clipped from V and 3 bases from J, the junction kept 10 bases outside the gene matches. CDR3 bases: TGTGCCAGTAGTGGACGGACGACAGGGCGCTACGAGCAGTACTTC. Translated: CASSGRTTGRYEQYF.

This clone was found a few times. This chain joins TRBV5-4 and TRBJ1-2; D not resolved. Germline loops: CDR1 SGHNT, CDR2 YYREEE (reference sequence). This CDR3 has 14 amino acids. Trimming took 4 bases from V and 0 from J, leaving 10 bases between them. DNA for the CDR3: TGTGCCAGCAGCCCAGTGGGCGCTAACTATGGCTACACCTTC. Protein sequence: CASSPVGANYGYTF.

The chain uses TRBV27 and TRBJ2-1, with D unclear. Germline values: CDR1 MNHEY, CDR2 SMNVEV (reference sequence). Between the trimmed V and J ends, which lost 6 bases and 6 bases, there was a span of 9 bases. The CDR3 loop spans 12 amino acids. For the CDR3, the DNA is TGTGCCAGCAGCCTAACCGGCAATGAGCAGTTCTTC. It yields the protein CASSLTGNEQFF.

The rearrangement joins TRBV14 to TRBJ2-1; the D gene is possibly TRBD2 (5 bases). V was cut by 0 bases and J by 4 bases, with 16 bases left in between. In germline, CDR1 is SGHDN, CDR2 FVKESK. This CDR3 contains 17 residues. The CDR3: CASSQEVSSGLYNEQFF. The CDR3 DNA reads as TGTGCCAGCAGCCAAGAGGTCTCTAGTGGACTGTACAATGAGCAGTTCTTC.